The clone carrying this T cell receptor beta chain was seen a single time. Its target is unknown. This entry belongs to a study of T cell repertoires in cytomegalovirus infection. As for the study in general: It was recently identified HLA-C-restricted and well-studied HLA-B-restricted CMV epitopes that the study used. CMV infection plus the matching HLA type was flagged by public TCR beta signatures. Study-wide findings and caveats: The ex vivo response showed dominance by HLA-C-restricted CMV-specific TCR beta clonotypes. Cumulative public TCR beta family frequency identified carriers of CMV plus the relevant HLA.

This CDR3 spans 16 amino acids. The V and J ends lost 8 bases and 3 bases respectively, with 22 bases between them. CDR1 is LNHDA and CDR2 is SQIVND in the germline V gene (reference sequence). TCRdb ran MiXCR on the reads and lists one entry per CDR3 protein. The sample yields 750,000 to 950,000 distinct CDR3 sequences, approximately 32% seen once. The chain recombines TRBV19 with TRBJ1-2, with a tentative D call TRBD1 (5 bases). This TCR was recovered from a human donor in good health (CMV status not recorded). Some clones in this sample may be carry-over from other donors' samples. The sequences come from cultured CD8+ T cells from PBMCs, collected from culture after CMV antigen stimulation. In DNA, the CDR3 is TGTGCCAGTCTCCGTGGCAGGGACCAGCTCGACTATGGCTACACCTTC. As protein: CASLRGRDQLDYGYTF.